This T cell receptor beta chain comes out of a study of T cell responses to AZD1222 COVID-19 vaccine. Study observations and caveats: Clonal diversity was possibly underestimated; the donors were predominantly white British and more often female. Spike-wide vaccine-associated CD4 TCRs dominated at 160-218 and 743-854. Repertoires were obtained solely post-peak T cell response.

Clones were read by immunoSEQ multiplex PCR, and TCRdb kept only the in-frame ones, dropping some. Here the sample spans about 93,000 clones, approximately 90% being singletons. This clone appeared a few times. Its antigen remains unidentified. Pooling was applied to second doses at about 4 or about 12 weeks. Germline V gene lookup returns CDR1 MNHNS and CDR2 SASEGT. Trimming cost V 3 bases and J 5 bases, with 8 bases left between them. CDR3 size: 13 residues. The sequencing here drew on peripheral blood, taken 28 days after the second AZD1222 dose. The receptor was derived from an adult who received the AZD1222 COVID-19 vaccine. V and J are TRBV6-1 and TRBJ2-4; maybe TRBD1 (6 bases). The CDR3 region is CASSEGAQNIQYF. CDR3 DNA sequence: TGTGCCAGCAGTGAGGGGGCGCAAAACATTCAGTACTTC.